These T cell receptor beta chains were read from a single sample in a study of blood T cells in healthy people across ages. TCRdb redid the calling of the 5' RACE reads with MiXCR, one entry per CDR3 protein. The data show about 900,000 distinct CDR3 sequences, about 62% seen once. The specimen sequenced was blood. These receptors were obtained from a man aged 30-40 years in good health. The CDR3 runs from the conserved cysteine through the conserved F or W. Each record gives: J gene, V gene, CDR3 length, CDR3 protein.

>TRBJ1-2|TRBV6-1|14
CASSEYPGNYGYTF
>TRBJ2-1|TRBV27|15
CASSLEGTAYNEQFF
>TRBJ2-5|TRBV6-5|16
CASSYSEKLYQETQYF
>NA|TRBV4-1|16
CASSPGSGDHIYEQYF
>TRBJ1-6|TRBV4-3|16
CASSQEAGVGNSPLHF
>TRBJ2-3|TRBV12-3/TRBV12-4|12
CASSTGADTQYF
>TRBJ2-1|TRBV6-5|12
CASSHNYNEQFF
>NA|TRBV5-5|15
CASRGWTGGDETQYF
>TRBJ2-3|TRBV4-1|9
CARTDTQYF
>TRBJ1-5|TRBV9|15
CASSPKGHSDQPQHF
>TRBJ1-5|TRBV4-2|16
CASSQEDPGSNQPQHF
>TRBJ2-7|TRBV7-6|15
CASSLGEGISYEQYF
>TRBJ1-5|TRBV6-6|14
CASTYSDNNQPQHF
>TRBJ2-3|TRBV12-3/TRBV12-4|16
CASRLTSGAGTDTQYF
>TRBJ2-6|TRBV6-5|20
CASSYRAGTGKVTGANVLTF
>NA|TRBV5-1|20
CASSSPGAPVEGRDGDIQYF
>TRBJ2-1|TRBV7-8|16
CASANYLDRASNEQFF
>TRBJ1-1|TRBV5-1|13
CASSFRENTEAFF
>TRBJ2-1|TRBV12-3/TRBV12-4|16
CASSLSIDSSYNEQFF
>TRBJ2-4|TRBV20-1|13
CSASSRAKNIQSF
>TRBJ2-7|TRBV29-1|14
CSVSPGQGSYEQYF
>TRBJ1-4|TRBV29-1|13
CSAFGVPNEKLFF
>TRBJ2-1|TRBV4-2|19
CASSQEGWTSGGSYNEQFF
>TRBJ1-2|TRBV5-1|14
CASSLEGRAGGYTF
>NA|TRBV28|16
CASSLGGRRYQETQYF
>TRBJ1-4|TRBV4-3|20
CASSQDPPKGMVATNEKLFF
>TRBJ1-2|TRBV15|15
CATSIEVDRGHGYTF
>TRBJ2-7|TRBV27|15
CASSFGTGQIYEQYF
>TRBJ2-4|TRBV11-1|14
CASSSRERKNIQYF
>TRBJ2-5|TRBV11-2|16
CASSLILGGALDPQYF
>TRBJ2-5|TRBV6-2/TRBV6-3|14
CASSPPGSRETQYF
>TRBJ2-1|TRBV6-5|15
CASTASGGAYKEQFF
>TRBJ2-1|TRBV5-1|15
CASSPTTQSYNEQFF
>TRBJ1-2|TRBV9|15
CASSAAGGGSPGYTF
>TRBJ2-1|TRBV6-5|11
CASSYGGEQFF
>TRBJ2-1|TRBV25-1|14
CASSGTRWDNEQFF
>TRBJ2-5|TRBV2|12
CASQSGQETQYF
>TRBJ2-7|TRBV28|15
CASSSPGISTYEQYF
>TRBJ2-2|TRBV6-1|15
CASSWQGANTGELFF
>TRBJ2-3|TRBV12-3/TRBV12-4|15
CASSFGTAVTDTQYF
>TRBJ2-3|TRBV7-3|13
CASSLGVDDTQYF
>TRBJ1-1|TRBV6-2/TRBV6-3|15
CASSRSGRLNTEAFF
>TRBJ2-5|TRBV7-8|15
CASSRLGLPTKTQYF
>TRBJ2-1|TRBV5-1|13
CASSFASSDEQFF
>TRBJ2-5|TRBV7-6|15
CASSPQTRPSIEQYF
>TRBJ2-1|TRBV9|16
CASSVGVGQGGNEQFF
>TRBJ2-3|TRBV29-1|14
CSALGRGSTDTQYF
>TRBJ2-1|TRBV6-5|16
CASSYSEPSSYNEQFF
>TRBJ1-5|TRBV11-2|13
CASSPGSDQPQHF
>TRBJ1-6|TRBV15|15
CATRPRGRGNSPLHF
>TRBJ2-7|TRBV28|13
CASSWGLIYEQYF
>TRBJ2-3|TRBV7-2|15
CASSFLATTTDTQYF
>TRBJ2-7|TRBV20-1|15
CSAKPPTVSSYEQYF